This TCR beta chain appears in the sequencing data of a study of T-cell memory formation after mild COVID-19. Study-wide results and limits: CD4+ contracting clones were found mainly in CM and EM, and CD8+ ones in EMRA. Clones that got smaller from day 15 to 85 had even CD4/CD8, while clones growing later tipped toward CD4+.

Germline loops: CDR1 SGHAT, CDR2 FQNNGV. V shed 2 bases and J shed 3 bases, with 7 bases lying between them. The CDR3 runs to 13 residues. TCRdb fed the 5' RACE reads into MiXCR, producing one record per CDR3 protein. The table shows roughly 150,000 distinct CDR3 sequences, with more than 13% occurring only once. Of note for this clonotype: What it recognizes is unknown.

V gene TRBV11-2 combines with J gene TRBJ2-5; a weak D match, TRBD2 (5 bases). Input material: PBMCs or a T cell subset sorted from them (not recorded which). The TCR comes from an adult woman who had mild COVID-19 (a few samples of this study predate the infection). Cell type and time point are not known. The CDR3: CASSLYGEETQYF. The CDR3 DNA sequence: TGTGCCAGCAGCTTATACGGGGAAGAGACCCAGTACTTC.